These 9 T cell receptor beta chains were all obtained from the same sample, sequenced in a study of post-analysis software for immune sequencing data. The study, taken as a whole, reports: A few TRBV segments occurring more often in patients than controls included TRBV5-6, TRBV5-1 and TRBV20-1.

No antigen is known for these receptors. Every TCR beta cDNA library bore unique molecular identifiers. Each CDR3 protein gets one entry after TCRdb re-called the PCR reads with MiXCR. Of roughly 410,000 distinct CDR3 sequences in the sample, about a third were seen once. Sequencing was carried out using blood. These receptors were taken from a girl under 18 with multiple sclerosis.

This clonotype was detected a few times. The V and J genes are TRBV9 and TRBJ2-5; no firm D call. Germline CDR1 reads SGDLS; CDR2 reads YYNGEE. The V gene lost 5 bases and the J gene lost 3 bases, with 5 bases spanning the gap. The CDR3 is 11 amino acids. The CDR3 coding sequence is TGTGCCAGCAGAGATGAAGAGACCCAGTACTTC. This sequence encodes CASRDEETQYF.

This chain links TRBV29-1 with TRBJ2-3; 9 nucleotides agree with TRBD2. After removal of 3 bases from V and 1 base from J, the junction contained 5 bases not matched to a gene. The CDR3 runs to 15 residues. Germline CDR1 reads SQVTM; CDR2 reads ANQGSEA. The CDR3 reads CSVDQRGAGTDTQYF. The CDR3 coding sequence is TGCAGCGTTGATCAGCGGGGGGCCGGCACAGATACGCAGTATTTT.

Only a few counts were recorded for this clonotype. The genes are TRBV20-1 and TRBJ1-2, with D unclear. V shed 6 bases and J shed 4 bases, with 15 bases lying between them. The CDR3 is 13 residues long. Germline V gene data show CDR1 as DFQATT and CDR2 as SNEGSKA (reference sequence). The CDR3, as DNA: TGCAGTGCCCATGGCGAGGCGGGCTATGGCTACACCTTC. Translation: CSAHGEAGYGYTF.

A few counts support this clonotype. CDR3 loop: CASSLESRTVEAFF. CDR3 DNA sequence: TGCGCCAGCAGCTTGGAGAGTCGGACAGTCGAAGCTTTCTTT. The J gene is TRBJ1-1, the V gene TRBV5-1, with a weak D call TRBD1 (6 bases). Per the germline V gene, CDR1 is SGHRS and CDR2 is YFSETQ. The CDR3 contains 14 residues. Trimming left V 0 bases short and J 8 bases short, with 14 bases between.

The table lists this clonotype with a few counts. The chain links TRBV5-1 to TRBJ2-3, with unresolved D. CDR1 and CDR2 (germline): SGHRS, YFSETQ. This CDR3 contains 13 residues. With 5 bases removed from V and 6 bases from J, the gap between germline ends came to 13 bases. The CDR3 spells CASRRALQDTQYF. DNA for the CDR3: TGCGCCAGCAGACGGGCCCTCCAGGATACGCAGTATTTT. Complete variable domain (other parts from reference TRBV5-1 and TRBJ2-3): KAGVTQTPRYLIKTRGQQVTLSCSPISGHRSVSWYQQTPGQGLQFLFEYFSETQRNKGNFPGRFSGRQFSNSRSEMNVSTLELGDSALYLCASRRALQDTQYFGPGTRLTVL.

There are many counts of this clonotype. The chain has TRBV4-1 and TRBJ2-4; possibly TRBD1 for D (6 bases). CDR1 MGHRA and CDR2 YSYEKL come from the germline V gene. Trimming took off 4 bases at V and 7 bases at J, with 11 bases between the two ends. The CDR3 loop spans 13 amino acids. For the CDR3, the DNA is TGCGCCAGCAGCCCAACAGGGCAGAACATTCAGTACTTC. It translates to CASSPTGQNIQYF.

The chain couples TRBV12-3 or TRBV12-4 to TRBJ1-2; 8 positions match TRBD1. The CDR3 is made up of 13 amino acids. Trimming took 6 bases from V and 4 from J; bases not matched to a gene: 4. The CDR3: CASSPTGVYGYTF. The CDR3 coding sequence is TGTGCCAGCAGCCCGACAGGGGTCTATGGCTACACCTTC.

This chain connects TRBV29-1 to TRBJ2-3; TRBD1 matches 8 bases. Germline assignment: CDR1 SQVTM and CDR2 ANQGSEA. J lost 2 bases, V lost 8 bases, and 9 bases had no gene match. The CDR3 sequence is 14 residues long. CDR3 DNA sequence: TGCAGCCCGTTTTGGGGACAGGACACAGATACGCAGTATTTT. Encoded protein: CSPFWGQDTDTQYF.

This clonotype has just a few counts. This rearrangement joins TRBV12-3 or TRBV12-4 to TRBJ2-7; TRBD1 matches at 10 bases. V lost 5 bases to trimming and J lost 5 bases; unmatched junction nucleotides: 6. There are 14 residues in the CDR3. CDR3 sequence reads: CASSPGTGANEQYF. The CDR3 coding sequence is TGTGCCAGCAGTCCCGGGACAGGGGCCAACGAGCAGTACTTC.